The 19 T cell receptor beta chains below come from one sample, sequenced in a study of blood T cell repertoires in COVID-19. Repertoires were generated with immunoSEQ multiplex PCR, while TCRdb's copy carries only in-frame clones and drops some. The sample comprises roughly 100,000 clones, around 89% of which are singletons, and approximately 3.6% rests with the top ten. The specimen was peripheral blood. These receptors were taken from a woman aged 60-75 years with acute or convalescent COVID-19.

The CDR3 DNA reads TGTGCCAGCAGCCAGGGTTGGGGCGAGACCGGGGAGCTGTTTTTT. The encoded protein is CASSQGWGETGELFF. This chain uses TRBV3-1 (or the pseudogene TRBV3-2) with TRBJ2-2; TRBD1 might be the D (5 bases). The CDR3 has 15 amino acids. V was cut by 3 bases and J by 5 bases, with 13 bases left in between. In germline, CDR1 is LGHDT, CDR2 YNNKEL (reference sequence).

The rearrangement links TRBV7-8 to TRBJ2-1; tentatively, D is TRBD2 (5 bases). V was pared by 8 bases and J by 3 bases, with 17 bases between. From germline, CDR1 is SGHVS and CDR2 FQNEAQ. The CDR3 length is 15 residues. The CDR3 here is CASARGRSDYNEQFF. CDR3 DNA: TGTGCCAGCGCGCGAGGGAGATCGGACTACAATGAGCAGTTCTTC.

CDR3 loop: CASSLWANYGYTF. The DNA for the CDR3 is TGTGCCAGCAGTTTATGGGCAAACTATGGCTACACCTTC. The J gene is TRBJ1-2, the V gene TRBV27; D call uncertain. The CDR3 runs 13 residues. V shed 1 base and J shed 2 bases, with 5 bases lying between them. Germline assignment: CDR1 MNHEY and CDR2 SMNVEV (reference sequence).

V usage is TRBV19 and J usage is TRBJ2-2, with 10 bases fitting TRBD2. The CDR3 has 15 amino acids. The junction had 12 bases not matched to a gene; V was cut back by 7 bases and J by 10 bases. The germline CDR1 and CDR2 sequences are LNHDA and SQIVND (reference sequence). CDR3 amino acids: CASTLPGSGREELFF. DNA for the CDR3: TGTGCCAGTACCCTCCCCGGGAGCGGGAGGGAGGAGCTGTTTTTT. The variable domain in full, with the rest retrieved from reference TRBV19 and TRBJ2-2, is DGGITQSPKYLFRKEGQNVTLSCEQNLNHDAMYWYRQDPGQGLRLIYYSQIVNDFQKGDIAEGYSVSREKKESFPLTVTSAQKNPTAFYLCASTLPGSGREELFFGEGSRLTVL.

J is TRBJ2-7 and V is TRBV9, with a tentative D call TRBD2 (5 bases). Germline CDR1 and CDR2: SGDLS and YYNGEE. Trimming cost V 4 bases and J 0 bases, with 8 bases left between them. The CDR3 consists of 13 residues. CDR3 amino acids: CASSPRGSYEQYF. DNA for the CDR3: TGTGCCAGCAGCCCCCGGGGCTCCTACGAGCAGTACTTC.

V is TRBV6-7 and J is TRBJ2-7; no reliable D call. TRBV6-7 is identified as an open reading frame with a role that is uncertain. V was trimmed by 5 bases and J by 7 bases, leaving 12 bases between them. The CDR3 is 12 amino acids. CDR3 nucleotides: TGTGCCAGCAGTCTCCGGGTGGTAGAGCAGTACGTC. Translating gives CASSLRVVEQYV.

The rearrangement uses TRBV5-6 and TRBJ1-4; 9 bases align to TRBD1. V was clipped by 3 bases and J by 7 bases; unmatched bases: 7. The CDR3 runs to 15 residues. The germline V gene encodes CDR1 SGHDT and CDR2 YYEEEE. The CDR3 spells CASSSLQGASEKLFF. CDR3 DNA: TGTGCCAGCAGCTCTCTACAGGGGGCGTCTGAAAAACTGTTTTTT.

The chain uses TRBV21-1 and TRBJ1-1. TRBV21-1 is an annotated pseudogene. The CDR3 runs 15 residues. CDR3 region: CASTPGEGIVTEAFF. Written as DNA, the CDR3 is TGTGCCAGCACCCCAGGGGAGGGAATAGTCACTGAAGCTTTCTTT.

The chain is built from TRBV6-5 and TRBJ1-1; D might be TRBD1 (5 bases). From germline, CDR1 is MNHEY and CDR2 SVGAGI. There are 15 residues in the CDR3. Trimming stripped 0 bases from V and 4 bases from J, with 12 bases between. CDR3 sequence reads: CASSYSGPIATEAFF. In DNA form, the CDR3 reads TGTGCCAGCAGTTACTCGGGGCCCATTGCCACTGAAGCTTTCTTT.

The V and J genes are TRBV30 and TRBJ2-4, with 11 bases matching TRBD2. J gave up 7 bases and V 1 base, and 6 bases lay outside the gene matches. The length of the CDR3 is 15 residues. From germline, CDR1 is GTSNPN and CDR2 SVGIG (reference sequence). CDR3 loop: CAWSGRVAGGNIQYF. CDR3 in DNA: TGTGCCTGGAGTGGAAGGGTAGCGGGAGGGAACATTCAGTACTTC.

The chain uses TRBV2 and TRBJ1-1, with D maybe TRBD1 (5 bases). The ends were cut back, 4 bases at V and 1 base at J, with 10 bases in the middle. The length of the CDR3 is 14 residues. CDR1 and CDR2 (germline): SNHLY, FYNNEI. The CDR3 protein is CASSGWQGNTEAFF. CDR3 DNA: TGTGCCAGCAGTGGATGGCAGGGGAACACTGAAGCTTTCTTT.

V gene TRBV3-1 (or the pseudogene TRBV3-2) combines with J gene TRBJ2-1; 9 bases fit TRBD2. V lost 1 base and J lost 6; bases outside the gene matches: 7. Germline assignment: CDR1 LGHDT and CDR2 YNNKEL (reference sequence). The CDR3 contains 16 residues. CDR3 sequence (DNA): TGTGCCAGCAGCCAAGTGGGCGGGAGGGGATTCAATGAGCAGTTCTTC. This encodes CASSQVGGRGFNEQFF.

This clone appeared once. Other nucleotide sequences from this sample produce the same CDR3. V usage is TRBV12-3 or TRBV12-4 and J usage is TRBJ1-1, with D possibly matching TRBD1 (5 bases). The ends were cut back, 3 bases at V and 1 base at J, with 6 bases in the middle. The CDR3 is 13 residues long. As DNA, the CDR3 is TGTGCCAGCAGTTTCGGGGGGAACACTGAAGCTTTCTTT. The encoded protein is CASSFGGNTEAFF.

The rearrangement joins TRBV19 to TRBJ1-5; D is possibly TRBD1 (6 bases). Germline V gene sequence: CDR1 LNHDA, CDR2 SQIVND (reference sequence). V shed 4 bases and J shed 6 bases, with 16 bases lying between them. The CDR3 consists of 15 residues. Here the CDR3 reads CASSSPGVRGQPQHF. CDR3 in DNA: TGTGCCAGTAGTAGCCCAGGGGTGAGGGGTCAGCCCCAGCATTTT.

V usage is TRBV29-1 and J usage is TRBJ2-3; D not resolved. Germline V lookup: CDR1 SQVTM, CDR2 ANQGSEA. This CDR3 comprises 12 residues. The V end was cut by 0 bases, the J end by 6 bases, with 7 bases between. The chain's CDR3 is CSVEDWADTQYF. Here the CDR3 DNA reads TGCAGCGTTGAAGATTGGGCGGATACGCAGTATTTT.

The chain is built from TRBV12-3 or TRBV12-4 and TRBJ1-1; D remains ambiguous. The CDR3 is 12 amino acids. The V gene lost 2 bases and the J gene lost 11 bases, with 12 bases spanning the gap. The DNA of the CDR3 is TGTGCCAGCAGTTTATTAGTAACCGGGGCTTTCTTT. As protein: CASSLLVTGAFF.

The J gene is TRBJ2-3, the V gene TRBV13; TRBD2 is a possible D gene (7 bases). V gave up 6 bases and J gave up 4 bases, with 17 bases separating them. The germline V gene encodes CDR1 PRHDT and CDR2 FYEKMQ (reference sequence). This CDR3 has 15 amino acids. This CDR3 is CASSHGGQGSDTQYF. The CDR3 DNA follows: TGTGCCAGCAGTCACGGGGGGCAGGGATCAGATACGCAGTATTTT.

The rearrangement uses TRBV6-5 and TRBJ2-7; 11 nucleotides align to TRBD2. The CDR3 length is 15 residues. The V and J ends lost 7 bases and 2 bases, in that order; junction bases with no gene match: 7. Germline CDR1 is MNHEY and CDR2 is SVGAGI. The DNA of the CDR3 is TGTGCCAGCACATGGACTAGCGGGCAAGCCTACGAGCAGTACGTC. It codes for CASTWTSGQAYEQYV.

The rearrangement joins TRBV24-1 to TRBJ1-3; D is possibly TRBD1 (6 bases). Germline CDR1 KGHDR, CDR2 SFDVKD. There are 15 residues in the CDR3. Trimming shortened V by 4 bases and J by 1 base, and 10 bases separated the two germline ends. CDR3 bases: TGTGCCACCAGTGAAGGTGACAGGTCTGGAAACACCATATATTTT. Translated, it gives CATSEGDRSGNTIYF.